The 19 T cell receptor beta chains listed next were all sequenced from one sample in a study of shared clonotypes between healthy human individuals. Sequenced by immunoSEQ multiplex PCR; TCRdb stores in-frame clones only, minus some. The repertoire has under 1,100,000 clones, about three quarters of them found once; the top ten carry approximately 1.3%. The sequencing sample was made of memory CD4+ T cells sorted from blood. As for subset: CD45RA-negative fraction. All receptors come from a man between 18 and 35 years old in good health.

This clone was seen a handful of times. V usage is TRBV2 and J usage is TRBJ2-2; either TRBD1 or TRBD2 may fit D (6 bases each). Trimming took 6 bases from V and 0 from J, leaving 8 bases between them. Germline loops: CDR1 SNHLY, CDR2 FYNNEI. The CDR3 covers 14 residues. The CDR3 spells CASRGGPNTGELFF. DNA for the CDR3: TGTGCCAGCAGGGGGGGCCCGAACACCGGGGAGCTGTTTTTT. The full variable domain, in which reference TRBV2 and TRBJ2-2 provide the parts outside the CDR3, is EPEVTQTPSHQVTQMGQEVILRCVPISNHLYFYWYRQILGQKVEFLVSFYNNEISEKSEIFDDQFSVERPDGSNFTLKIRSTKLEDSAMYFCASRGGPNTGELFFGEGSRLTVL.

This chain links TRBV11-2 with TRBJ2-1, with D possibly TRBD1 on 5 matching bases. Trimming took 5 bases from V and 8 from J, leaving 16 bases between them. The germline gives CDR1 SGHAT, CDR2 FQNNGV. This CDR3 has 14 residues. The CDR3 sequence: CASSRDWEGDEQFF. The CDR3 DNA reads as TGTGCCAGCAGCCGTGACTGGGAAGGGGATGAGCAGTTCTTC.

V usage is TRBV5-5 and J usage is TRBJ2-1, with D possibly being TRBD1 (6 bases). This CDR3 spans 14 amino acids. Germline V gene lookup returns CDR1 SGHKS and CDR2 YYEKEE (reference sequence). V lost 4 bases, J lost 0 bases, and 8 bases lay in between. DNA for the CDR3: TGTGCCAGCAGCCAGGACAGCTCCTACAATGAGCAGTTCTTC. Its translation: CASSQDSSYNEQFF.

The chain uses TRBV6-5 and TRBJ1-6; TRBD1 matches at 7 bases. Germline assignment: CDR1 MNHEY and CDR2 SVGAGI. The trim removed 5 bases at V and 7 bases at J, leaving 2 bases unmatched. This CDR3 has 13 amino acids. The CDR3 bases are TGTGCCAGCAGTAAGGGACAGAATTCACCCCTCCACTTT. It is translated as CASSKGQNSPLHF.

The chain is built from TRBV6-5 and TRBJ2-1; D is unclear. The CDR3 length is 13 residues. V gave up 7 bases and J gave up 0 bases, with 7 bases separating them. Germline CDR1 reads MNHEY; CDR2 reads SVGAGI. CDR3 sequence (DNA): TGTGCCAGCAAAAGGAGCTCCTACAATGAGCAGTTCTTC. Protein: CASKRSSYNEQFF.

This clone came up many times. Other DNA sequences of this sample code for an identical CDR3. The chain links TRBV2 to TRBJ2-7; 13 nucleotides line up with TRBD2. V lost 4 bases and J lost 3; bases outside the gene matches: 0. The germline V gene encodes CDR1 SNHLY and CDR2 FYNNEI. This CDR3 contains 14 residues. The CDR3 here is CASSGTSGSYEQYF. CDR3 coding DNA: TGTGCCAGCAGTGGGACTAGCGGGAGCTACGAGCAGTACTTC.

This chain's CDR3 is CASSVGTGELFF. In DNA form, the CDR3 reads TGTGCCAGCAGTGTCGGAACCGGGGAGCTGTTTTTT. J is TRBJ2-2 and V is TRBV6-1, with D unclear. Deletions cut 4 bases from V and 5 bases from J, with 5 bases between. CDR1 is MNHNS, CDR2 SASEGT, per germline. This CDR3 is 12 amino acids long.

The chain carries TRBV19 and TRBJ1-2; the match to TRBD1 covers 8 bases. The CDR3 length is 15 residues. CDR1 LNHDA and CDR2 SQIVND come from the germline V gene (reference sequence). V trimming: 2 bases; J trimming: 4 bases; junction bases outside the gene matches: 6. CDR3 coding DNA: TGTGCCAGTAGTATACAGGGGGCCCTGGGCTATGGCTACACCTTC. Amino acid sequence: CASSIQGALGYGYTF. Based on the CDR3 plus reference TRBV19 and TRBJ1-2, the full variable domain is DGGITQSPKYLFRKEGQNVTLSCEQNLNHDAMYWYRQDPGQGLRLIYYSQIVNDFQKGDIAEGYSVSREKKESFPLTVTSAQKNPTAFYLCASSIQGALGYGYTFGSGTRLTVV.

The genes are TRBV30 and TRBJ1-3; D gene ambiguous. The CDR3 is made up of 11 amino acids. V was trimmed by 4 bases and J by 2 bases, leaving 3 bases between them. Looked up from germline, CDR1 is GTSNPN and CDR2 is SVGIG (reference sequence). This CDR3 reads CAWKTGNTIYF. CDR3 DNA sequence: TGTGCCTGGAAAACTGGAAACACCATATATTTT.

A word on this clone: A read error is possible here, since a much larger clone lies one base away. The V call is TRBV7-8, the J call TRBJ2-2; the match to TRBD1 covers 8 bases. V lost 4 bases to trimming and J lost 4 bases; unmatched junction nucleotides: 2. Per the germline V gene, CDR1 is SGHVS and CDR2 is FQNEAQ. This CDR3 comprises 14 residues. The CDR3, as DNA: TGTGCCAGCAGCTCGGACAGGGTCACCGGGGAGCTGTTTTTT. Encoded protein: CASSSDRVTGELFF.

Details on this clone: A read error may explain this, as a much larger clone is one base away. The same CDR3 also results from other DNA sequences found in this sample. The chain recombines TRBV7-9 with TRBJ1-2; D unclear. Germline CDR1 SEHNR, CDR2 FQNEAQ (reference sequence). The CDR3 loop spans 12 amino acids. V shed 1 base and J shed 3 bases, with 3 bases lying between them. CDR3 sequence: CASSLGDYGYTF. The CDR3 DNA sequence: TGTGCCAGCAGCTTAGGGGACTATGGCTACACCTTC. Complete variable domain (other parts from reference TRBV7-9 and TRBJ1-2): DTGVSQNPRHKITKRGQNVTFRCDPISEHNRLYWYRQTLGQGPEFLTYFQNEAQLEKSRLLSDRFSAERPKGSFSTLEIQRTEQGDSAMYLCASSLGDYGYTFGSGTRLTVV.

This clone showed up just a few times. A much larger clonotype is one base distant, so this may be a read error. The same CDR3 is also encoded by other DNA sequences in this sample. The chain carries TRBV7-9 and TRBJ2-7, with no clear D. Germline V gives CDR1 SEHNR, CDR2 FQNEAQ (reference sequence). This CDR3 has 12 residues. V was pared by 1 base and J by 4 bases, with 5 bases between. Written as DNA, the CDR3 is TGTGCCAGCAGCTTAGGGGCTTACGAGCAGTACTTC. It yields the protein CASSLGAYEQYF.

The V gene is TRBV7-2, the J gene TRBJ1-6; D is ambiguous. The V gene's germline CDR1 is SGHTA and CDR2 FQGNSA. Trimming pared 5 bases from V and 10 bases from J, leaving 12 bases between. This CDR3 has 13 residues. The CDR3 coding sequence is TGTGCCAGCAGCGAGACGGGCTGGTCACCCCTCCACTTT. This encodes CASSETGWSPLHF.

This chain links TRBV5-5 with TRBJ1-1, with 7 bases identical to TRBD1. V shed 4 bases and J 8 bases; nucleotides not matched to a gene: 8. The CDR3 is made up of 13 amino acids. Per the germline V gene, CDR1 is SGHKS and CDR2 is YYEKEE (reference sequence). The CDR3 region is CASSPRQGTEAFF. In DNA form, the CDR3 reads TGTGCCAGCAGCCCGAGACAGGGAACGGAAGCTTTCTTT.

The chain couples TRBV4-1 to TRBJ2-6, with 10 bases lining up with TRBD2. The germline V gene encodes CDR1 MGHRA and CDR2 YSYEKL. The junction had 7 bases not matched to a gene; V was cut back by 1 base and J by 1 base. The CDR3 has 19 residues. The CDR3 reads CASSQVGAGGTSGANVLTF. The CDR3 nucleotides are TGCGCCAGCAGCCAAGTGGGAGCGGGGGGGACTTCTGGGGCCAACGTCCTGACTTTC.

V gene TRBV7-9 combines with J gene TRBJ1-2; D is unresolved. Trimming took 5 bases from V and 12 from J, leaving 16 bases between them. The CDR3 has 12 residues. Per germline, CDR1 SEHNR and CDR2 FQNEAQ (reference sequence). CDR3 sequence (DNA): TGTGCCAGCAGCCCTCGGGAACAGTACGACACCTTC. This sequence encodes CASSPREQYDTF.

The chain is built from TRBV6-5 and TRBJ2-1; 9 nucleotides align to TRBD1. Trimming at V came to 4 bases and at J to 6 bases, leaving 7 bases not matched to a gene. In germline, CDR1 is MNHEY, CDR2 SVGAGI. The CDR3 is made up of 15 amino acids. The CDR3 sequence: CASSFRQGGPNEQFF. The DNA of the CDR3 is TGTGCCAGCAGTTTTCGACAGGGGGGTCCCAATGAGCAGTTCTTC.

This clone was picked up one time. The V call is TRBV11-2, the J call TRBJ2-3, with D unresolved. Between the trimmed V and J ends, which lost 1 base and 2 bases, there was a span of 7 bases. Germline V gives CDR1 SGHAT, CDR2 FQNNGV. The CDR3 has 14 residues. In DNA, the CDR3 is TGTGCCAGCAGCTTAGCGGTCCTCACAGATACGCAGTATTTT. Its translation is CASSLAVLTDTQYF.

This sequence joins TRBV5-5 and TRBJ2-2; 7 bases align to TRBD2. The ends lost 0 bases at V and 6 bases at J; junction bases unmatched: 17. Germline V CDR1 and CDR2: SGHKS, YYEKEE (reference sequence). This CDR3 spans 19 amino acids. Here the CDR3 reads CASSLGQRDGSVRSGELFF. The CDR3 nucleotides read TGTGCCAGCAGCTTGGGGCAGCGGGACGGTTCGGTGCGTTCCGGGGAGCTGTTTTTT. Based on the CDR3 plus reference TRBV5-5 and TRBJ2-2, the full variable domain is DAGVTQSPTHLIKTRGQQVTLRCSPISGHKSVSWYQQVLGQGPQFIFQYYEKEERGRGNFPDRFSARQFPNYSSELNVNALLLGDSALYLCASSLGQRDGSVRSGELFFGEGSRLTVL.